These 8 T cell receptor beta chains share one sample of origin, sequenced in a study of STAT5B mutations in CD4+ large granular lymphocyte leukemia. Only in-frame clones appear in the TCRdb table, and some are missing; sequencing was by immunoSEQ multiplex PCR. Of under 40,000 clones in the sample, about four fifths were seen once. Sequenced sample: CD4+ T cells from blood buffy coats. These receptors all stem from a human donor in good health.

V and J are TRBV4-2 and TRBJ2-1; perhaps D is TRBD1 or TRBD2 (5 bases each). The germline V gene encodes CDR1 LGHNA and CDR2 YNFKEQ. V was clipped by 3 bases and J by 4 bases, with 10 bases between them. The CDR3 has 14 residues. The CDR3 sequence: CASSQGTSYNEQFF. CDR3 bases: TGTGCCAGCAGCCAGGGGACCTCGTACAATGAGCAGTTCTTC.

V gene TRBV5-1 combines with J gene TRBJ1-6, with D maybe TRBD1 (6 bases). Per germline, CDR1 SGHRS and CDR2 YFSETQ. Trimming pared 2 bases from V and 7 bases from J, leaving 10 bases between. The CDR3 has 14 amino acids. Written as DNA, the CDR3 is TGCGCCAGCAGCTTTACAGGGACGAATTCACCCCTCCACTTT. Residues: CASSFTGTNSPLHF.

The gene calls are TRBV4-1 and TRBJ2-3; 7 bases map to TRBD1. J was trimmed by 6 bases and V by 4 bases; bases with no gene match: 16. The length of the CDR3 is 17 residues. CDR1 is MGHRA and CDR2 is YSYEKL in the germline V gene. The CDR3 region has the DNA TGCGCCAGCAGCCGTCCGGACAGGTACGAGTTAGGGGATACGCAGTATTTT. It encodes CASSRPDRYELGDTQYF.

This rearrangement joins TRBV5-4 to TRBJ2-3; D gene unclear. Trimming shortened V by 2 bases and J by 1 base, and 8 bases separated the two germline ends. This CDR3 has 14 amino acids. Germline V gene lookup returns CDR1 SGHNT and CDR2 YYREEE (reference sequence). CDR3 coding DNA: TGTGCCAGCAGCTTCGAGTGGGGCACAGATACGCAGTATTTT. Translated, it gives CASSFEWGTDTQYF.

The genes are TRBV5-1 and TRBJ2-7, with 9 bases lining up with TRBD1. The V gene end was trimmed by 6 bases and the J gene end by 1 base; junction bases not matched to a gene: 5. The CDR3 loop spans 14 amino acids. The germline V gene has CDR1 SGHRS and CDR2 YFSETQ. CDR3 loop: CASTPGQGSYEQYF. The CDR3 nucleotides read TGCGCCAGCACCCCGGGACAGGGTTCCTACGAGCAGTACTTC.

The chain is built from TRBV30 and TRBJ2-7, with 9 bases matching TRBD1. J lost 4 bases, V lost 2 bases, and 6 bases had no gene match. The CDR3 covers 14 residues. Per germline, CDR1 GTSNPN and CDR2 SVGIG (reference sequence). CDR3 sequence: CAWSKGTGKYEQYF. CDR3 coding DNA: TGTGCCTGGAGTAAGGGGACAGGGAAGTACGAGCAGTACTTC.

The V call is TRBV5-6, the J call TRBJ2-7; D is ambiguous. The CDR3 is 13 amino acids. CDR1 is SGHDT and CDR2 is YYEEEE in the germline V gene. Trimming removed 1 base at V and 6 bases at J, with 11 bases between. CDR3 DNA: TGTGCCAGCAGCTTGATCCAGCGCCCCGAGCAGTACTTC. This encodes CASSLIQRPEQYF.

This clone has only one observation. The V and J genes are TRBV11-2 and TRBJ1-6; no reliable D call. The germline V gene encodes CDR1 SGHAT and CDR2 FQNNGV. The CDR3 totals 15 residues. Trimming stripped 1 base from V and 5 bases from J, with 9 bases between. The CDR3 region is CASSLGTFNNSPLHF. The CDR3 DNA is TGTGCCAGCAGCTTAGGGACGTTTAATAATTCACCCCTCCACTTT.